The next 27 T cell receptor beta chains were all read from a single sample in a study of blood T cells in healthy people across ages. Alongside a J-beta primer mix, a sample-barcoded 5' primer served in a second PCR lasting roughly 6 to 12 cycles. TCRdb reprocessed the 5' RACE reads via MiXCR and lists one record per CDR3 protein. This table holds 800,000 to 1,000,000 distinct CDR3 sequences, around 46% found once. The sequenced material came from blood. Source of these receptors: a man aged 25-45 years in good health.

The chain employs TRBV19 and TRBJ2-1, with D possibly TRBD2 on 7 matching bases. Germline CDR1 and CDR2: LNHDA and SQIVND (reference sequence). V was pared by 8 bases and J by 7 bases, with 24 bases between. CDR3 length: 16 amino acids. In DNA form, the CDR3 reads TGTGCCAGTGGGGGGGGCCCGGGGGCAACGGTGAATGAGCAGTTCTTC. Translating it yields CASGGGPGATVNEQFF.

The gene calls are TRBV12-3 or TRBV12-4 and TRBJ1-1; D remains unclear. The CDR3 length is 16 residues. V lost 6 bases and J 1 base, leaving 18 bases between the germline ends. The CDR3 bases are TGTGCCAGCAGCTCACGTTGGGGAGGCAAGAACACTGAAGCTTTCTTT. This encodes CASSSRWGGKNTEAFF.

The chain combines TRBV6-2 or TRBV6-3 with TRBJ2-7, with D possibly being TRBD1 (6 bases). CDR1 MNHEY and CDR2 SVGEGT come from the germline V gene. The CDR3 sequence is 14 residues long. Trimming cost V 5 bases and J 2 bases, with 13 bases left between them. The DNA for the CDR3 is TGTGCCAGCAGTCAAGGGACACGACCCTACGAGCAGTACTTC. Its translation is CASSQGTRPYEQYF.

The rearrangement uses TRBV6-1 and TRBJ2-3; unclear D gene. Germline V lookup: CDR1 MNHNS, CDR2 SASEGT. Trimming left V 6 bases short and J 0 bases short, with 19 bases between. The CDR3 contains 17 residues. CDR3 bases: TGTGCCAGCAGCCCAGGCGGTTGGGATACTAGCACAGATACGCAGTATTTT. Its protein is CASSPGGWDTSTDTQYF.

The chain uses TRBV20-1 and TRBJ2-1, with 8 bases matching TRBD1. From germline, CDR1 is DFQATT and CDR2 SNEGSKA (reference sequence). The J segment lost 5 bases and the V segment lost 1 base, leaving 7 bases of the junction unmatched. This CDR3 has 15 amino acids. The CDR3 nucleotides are TGCAGTGCTAGAGCGGCCGGGACAGGACACAATGAGCAGTTCTTC. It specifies CSARAAGTGHNEQFF.

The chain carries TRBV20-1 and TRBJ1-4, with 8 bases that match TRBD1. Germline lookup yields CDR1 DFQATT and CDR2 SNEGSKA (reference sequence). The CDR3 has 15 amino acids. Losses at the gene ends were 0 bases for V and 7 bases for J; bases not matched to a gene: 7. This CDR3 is CSARDYRGGGEKLFF. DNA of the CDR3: TGCAGTGCTAGAGATTACAGGGGGGGTGGTGAAAAACTGTTTTTT.

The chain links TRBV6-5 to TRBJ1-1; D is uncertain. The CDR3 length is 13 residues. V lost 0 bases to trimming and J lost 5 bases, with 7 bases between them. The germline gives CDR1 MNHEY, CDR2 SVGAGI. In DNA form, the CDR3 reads TGTGCCAGCAGTTACTCTGGGCAGACTGAAGCTTTCTTT. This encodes CASSYSGQTEAFF.

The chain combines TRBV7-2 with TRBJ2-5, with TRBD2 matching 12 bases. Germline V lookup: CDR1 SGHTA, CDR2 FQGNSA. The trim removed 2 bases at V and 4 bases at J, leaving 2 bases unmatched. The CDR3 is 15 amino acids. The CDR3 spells CASSLMTSGGETQYF. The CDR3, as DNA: TGTGCCAGCAGCTTAATGACTAGCGGGGGAGAGACCCAGTACTTC.

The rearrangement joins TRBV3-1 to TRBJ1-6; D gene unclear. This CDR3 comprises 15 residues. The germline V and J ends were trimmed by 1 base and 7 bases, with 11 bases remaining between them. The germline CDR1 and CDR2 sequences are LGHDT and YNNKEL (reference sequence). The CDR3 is CASSQGPAQNSPLHF. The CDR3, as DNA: TGTGCCAGCAGCCAAGGCCCGGCTCAGAATTCACCCCTCCACTTT.

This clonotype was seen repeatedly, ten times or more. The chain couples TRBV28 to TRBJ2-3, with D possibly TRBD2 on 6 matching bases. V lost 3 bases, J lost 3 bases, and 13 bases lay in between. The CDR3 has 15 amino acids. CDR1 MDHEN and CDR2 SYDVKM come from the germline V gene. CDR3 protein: CASSLTRGGTDTQYF. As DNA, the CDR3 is TGTGCCAGCAGTTTGACGCGGGGTGGAACAGATACGCAGTATTTT.

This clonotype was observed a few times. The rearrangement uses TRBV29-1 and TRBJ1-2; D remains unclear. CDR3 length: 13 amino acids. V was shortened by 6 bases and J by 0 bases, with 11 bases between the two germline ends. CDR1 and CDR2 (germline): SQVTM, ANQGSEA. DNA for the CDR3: TGCAGCGTGATATGGGTTTCTAACTATGGCTACACCTTC. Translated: CSVIWVSNYGYTF. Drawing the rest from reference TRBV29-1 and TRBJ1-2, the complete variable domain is SAVISQKPSRDICQRGTSLTIQCQVDSQVTMMFWYRQQPGQSLTLIATANQGSEATYESGFVIDKFPISRPNLTFSTLTVSNMSPEDSSIYLCSVIWVSNYGYTFGSGTRLTVV.

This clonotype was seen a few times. CDR3 nucleotides: TGTGCCAGCAGCCACGGAGGGGAGGTTTCACCCCTCCACTTT. Translation gives CASSHGGEVSPLHF. The rearrangement joins TRBV3-1 to TRBJ1-6; maybe TRBD1 (5 bases). Trimming pared 3 bases from V and 9 bases from J, leaving 12 bases between. The CDR3 runs to 14 residues. Germline CDR1 reads LGHDT; CDR2 reads YNNKEL (reference sequence).

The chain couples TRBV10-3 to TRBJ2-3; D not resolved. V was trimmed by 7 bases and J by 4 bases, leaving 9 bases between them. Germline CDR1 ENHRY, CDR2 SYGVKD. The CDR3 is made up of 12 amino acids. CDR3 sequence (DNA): TGTGCCATCAAAGGTTCAGCAGATACGCAGTATTTT. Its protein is CAIKGSADTQYF.

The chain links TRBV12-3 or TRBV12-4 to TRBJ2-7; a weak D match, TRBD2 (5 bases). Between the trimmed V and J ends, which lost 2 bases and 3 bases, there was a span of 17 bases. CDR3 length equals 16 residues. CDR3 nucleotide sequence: TGTGCCAGCAGTTTAATGGGAGTAGGAGGCCTCTACGAGCAGTACTTC. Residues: CASSLMGVGGLYEQYF.

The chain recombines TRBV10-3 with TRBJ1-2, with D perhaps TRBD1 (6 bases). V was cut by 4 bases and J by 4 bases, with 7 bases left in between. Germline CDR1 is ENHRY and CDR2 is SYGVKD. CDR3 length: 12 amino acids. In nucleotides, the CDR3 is TGTGCCATCAGTGGGACAGTCTATGGCTACACCTTC. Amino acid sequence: CAISGTVYGYTF.

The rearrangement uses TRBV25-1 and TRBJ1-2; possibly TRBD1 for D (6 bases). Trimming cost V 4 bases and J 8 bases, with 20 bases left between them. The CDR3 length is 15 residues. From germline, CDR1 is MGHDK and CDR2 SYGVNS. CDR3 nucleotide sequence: TGTGCCAGCAGTGGATCGGACAGCCCCACGGGGGGCTACACCTTC. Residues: CASSGSDSPTGGYTF.

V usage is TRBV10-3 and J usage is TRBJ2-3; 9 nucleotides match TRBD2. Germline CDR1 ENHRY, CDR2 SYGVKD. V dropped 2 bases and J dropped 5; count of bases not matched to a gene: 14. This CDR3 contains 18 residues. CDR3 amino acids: CAISETGNAGGYRDTQYF. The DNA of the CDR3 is TGTGCCATCAGTGAGACCGGGAACGCGGGGGGGTACAGAGATACGCAGTATTTT.

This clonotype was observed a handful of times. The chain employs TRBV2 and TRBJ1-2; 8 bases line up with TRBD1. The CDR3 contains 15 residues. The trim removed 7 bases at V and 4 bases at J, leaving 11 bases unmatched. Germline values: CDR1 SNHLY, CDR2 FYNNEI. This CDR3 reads CASKTGRQGIYGYTF. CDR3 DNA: TGTGCCAGCAAAACCGGGAGACAGGGGATCTATGGCTACACCTTC.

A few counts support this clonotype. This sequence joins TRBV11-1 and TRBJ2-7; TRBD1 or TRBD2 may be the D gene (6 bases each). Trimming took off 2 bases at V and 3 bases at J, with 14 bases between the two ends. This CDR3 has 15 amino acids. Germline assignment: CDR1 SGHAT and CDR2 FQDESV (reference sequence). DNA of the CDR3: TGTGCCAGCAGCTTATCCGGGGGCCAGATCTACGAGCAGTACTTC. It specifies CASSLSGGQIYEQYF. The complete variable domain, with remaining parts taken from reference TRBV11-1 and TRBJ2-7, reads EAEVAQSPRYKITEKSQAVAFWCDPISGHATLYWYRQILGQGPELLVQFQDESVVDDSQLPKDRFSAERLKGVDSTLKIQPAELGDSAMYLCASSLSGGQIYEQYFGPGTRLTVT.

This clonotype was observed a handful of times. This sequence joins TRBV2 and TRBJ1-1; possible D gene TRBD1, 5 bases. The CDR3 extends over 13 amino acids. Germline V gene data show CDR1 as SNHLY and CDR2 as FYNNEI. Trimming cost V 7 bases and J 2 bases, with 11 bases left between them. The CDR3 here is CASNTDRNTEAFF. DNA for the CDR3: TGTGCCAGCAACACTGACAGAAACACTGAAGCTTTCTTT.

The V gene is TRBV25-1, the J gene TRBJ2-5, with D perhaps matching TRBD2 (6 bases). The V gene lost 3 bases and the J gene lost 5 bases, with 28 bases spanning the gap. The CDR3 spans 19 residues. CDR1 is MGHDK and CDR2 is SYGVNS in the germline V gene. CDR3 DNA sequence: TGTGCCAGCAGTGATCTCCGGGGGACCCCCGGAAGCCGTCGGGAGACCCAGTACTTC. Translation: CASSDLRGTPGSRRETQYF.

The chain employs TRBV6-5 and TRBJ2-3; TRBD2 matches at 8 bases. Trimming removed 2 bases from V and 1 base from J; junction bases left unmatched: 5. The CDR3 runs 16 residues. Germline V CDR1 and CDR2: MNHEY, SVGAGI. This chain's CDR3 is CASSYTGLARTDTQYF. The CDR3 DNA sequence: TGTGCCAGCAGTTACACCGGACTAGCCCGCACAGATACGCAGTATTTT.

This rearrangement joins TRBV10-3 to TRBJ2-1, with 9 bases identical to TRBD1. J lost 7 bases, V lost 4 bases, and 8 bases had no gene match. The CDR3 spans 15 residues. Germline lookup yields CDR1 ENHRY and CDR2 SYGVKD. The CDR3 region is CAISAPGQGRNEQFF. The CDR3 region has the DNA TGTGCCATCAGTGCCCCGGGACAGGGTAGAAATGAGCAGTTCTTC.

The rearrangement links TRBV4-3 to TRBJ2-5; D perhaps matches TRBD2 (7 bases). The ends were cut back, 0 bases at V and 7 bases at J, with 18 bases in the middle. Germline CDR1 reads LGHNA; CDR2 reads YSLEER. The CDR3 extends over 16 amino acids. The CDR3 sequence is CASSQDWGLAALTQYF. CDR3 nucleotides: TGCGCCAGCAGCCAAGATTGGGGGCTAGCGGCCTTGACCCAGTACTTC.

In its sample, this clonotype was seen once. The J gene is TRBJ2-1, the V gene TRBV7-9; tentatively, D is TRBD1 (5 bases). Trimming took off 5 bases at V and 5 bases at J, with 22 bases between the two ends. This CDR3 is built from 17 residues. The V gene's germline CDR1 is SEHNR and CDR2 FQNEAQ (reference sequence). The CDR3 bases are TGTGCCAGCAGCGATCGGAACTCAGGGATACGAAACAATGAGCAGTTCTTC. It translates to CASSDRNSGIRNNEQFF. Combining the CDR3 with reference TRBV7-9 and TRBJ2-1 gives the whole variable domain DTGVSQNPRHKITKRGQNVTFRCDPISEHNRLYWYRQTLGQGPEFLTYFQNEAQLEKSRLLSDRFSAERPKGSFSTLEIQRTEQGDSAMYLCASSDRNSGIRNNEQFFGPGTRLTVL.

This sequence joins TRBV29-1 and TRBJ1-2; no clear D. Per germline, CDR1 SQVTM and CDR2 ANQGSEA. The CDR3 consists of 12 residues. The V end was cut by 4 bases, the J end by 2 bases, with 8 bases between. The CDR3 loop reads CSVGGQNYGYTF. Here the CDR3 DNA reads TGCAGCGTTGGCGGCCAAAACTATGGCTACACCTTC.

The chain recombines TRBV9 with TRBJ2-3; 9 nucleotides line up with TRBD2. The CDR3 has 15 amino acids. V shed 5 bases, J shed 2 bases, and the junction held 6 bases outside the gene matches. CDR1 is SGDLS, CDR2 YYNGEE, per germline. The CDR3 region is CASSQTSGYTDTQYF. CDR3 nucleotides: TGTGCCAGCAGTCAGACTAGCGGATACACAGATACGCAGTATTTT.